This TCR beta chain was captured by sequencing in a study of T cell responses to AZD1222 COVID-19 vaccine. Study overall: It was second doses at about 4 or about 12 weeks that were pooled.

With respect to this clone: Its target is not known.

Trimming removed 10 bases from V and 3 bases from J, with 15 bases in between. The length of the CDR3 is 13 residues. Germline CDR1 MNHEY, CDR2 SMNVEV (reference sequence). TCRdb's table, derived via immunoSEQ multiplex PCR, lists solely in-frame clones and lacks some. Of tens of thousands of clones detected, 80% appear once; the ten largest clones hold approximately 4%. Study-wide points: White British donors predominated, females outnumbered males, and clonal diversity was possibly underestimated. With two AZD1222 doses given, Spike-specific TCR breadth and depth both rose. Mapped onto spike, vaccine-associated CD4 TCRs spanned it and were dominant at 160-218 and 743-854.

This receptor was taken from an adult in good health. Specimen: peripheral blood, collected on day 0 of AZD1222 vaccination. V is TRBV27 and J is TRBJ1-1; tentatively, D is TRBD1 (6 bases). The CDR3 is CATRTQGDTEAFF. The CDR3 DNA reads as TGTGCCACCCGAACACAGGGAGACACTGAAGCTTTCTTT.